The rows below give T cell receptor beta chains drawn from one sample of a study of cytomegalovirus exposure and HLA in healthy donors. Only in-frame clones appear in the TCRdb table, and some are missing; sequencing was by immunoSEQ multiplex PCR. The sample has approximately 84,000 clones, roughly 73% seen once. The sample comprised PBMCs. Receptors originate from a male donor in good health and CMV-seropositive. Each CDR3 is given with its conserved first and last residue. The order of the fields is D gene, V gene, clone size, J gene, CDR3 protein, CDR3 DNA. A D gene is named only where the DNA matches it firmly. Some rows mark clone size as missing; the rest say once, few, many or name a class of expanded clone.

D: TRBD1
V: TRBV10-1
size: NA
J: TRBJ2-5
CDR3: CASPTGVRETQYF
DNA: TGCGCCAGTCCTACAGGGGTACGGGAGACCCAGTACTTC

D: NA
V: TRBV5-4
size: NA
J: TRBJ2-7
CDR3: CASSSSRSGRKDYEQYF
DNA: TGTGCCAGCAGCTCCTCTCGTTCAGGGCGGAAAGACTACGAGCAGTACTTC

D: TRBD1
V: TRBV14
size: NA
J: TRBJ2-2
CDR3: CASSHDRGPNTGELFF
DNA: TGTGCCAGCAGCCATGACAGGGGACCGAACACCGGGGAGCTGTTTTTT

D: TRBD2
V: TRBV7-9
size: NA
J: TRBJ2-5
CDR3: CASSLGVQREFSQETQYF
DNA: TGTGCCAGCAGCTTAGGGGTTCAGCGGGAGTTCTCCCAAGAGACCCAGTACTTC

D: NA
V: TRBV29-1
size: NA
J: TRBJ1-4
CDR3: CSVRLNEKLFF
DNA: TGCAGCGTTCGCCTAAATGAAAAACTGTTTTTT

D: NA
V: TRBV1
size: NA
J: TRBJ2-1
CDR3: CTSSQQPGTSGKSNEQFF
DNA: TGCACCAGCAGCCAACAACCGGGGACTAGCGGGAAGTCTAATGAGCAGTTCTTC

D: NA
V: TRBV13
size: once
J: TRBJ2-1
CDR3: CASRTTLNNEQFF
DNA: TGTGCCAGCAGGACTACCCTGAACAATGAGCAGTTCTTC

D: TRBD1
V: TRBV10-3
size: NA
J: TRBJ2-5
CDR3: CAIAYRGQETQYF
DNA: TGTGCCATAGCTTACAGGGGACAAGAGACCCAGTACTTC

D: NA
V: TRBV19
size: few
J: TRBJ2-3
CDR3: CASSIGFRAGPGDTQYF
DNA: TGTGCCAGTAGTATCGGGTTTCGGGCCGGCCCAGGGGATACGCAGTATTTT

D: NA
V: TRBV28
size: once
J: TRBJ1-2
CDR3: CASTDQLLWGYTF
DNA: TGTGCCTCAACCGATCAACTCCTATGGGGCTACACCTTC

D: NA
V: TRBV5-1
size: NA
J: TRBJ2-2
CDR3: CASREGRETGELFF
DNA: TGCGCCAGCAGAGAAGGGCGGGAAACCGGGGAGCTGTTTTTT

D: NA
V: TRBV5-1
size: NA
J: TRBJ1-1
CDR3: CASSLQGPYTEAFF
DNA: TGCGCCAGCTCCCTCCAGGGGCCATACACTGAAGCTTTCTTT

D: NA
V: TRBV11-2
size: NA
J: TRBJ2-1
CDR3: CASSSYGTLSYNEQFF
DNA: TGTGCCAGCAGCTCCTACGGGACACTCTCCTACAATGAGCAGTTCTTC